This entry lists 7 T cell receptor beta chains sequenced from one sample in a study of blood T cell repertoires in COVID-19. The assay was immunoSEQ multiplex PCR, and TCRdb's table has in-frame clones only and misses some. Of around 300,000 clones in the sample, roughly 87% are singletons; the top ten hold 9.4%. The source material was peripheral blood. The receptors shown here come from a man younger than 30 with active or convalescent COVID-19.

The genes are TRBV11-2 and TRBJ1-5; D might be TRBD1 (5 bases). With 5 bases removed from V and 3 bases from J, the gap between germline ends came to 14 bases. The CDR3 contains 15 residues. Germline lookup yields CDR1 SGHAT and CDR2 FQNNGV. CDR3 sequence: CASSLTRGVNQPQHF. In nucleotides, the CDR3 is TGTGCCAGCAGCCTCACTCGGGGGGTCAATCAGCCCCAGCATTTT.

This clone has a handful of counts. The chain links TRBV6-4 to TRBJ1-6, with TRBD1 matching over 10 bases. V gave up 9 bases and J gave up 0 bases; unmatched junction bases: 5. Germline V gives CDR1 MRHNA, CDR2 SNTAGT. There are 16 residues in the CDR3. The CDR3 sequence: CASYRDRGSYNSPLHF. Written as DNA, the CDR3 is TGTGCCAGTTACCGGGACAGGGGCTCCTATAATTCACCCCTCCACTTT.

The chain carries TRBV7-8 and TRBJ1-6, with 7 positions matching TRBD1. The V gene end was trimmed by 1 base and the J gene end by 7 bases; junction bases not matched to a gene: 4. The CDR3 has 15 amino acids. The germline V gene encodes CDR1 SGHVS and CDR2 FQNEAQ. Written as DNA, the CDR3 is TGTGCCAGCAGCTTAGAGGGACAGAACAATTCACCCCTCCACTTT. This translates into CASSLEGQNNSPLHF.

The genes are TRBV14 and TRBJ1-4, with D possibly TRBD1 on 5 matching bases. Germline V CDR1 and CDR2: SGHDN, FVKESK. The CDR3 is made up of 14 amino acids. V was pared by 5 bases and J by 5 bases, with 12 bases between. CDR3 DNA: TGTGCCAGCAGCGATCGACGGGGGAATGAAAAACTGTTTTTT. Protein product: CASSDRRGNEKLFF.

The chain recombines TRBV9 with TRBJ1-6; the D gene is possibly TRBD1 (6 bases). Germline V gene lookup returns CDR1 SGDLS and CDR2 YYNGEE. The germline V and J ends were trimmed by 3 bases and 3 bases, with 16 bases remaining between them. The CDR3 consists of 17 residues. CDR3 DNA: TGTGCCAGCAGCGCTACAGGGCGGTTTAACTATAATTCACCCCTCCACTTT. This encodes CASSATGRFNYNSPLHF. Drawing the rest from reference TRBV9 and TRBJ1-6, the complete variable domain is DSGVTQTPKHLITATGQRVTLRCSPRSGDLSVYWYQQSLDQGLQFLIQYYNGEERAKGNILERFSAQQFPDLHSELNLSSLELGDSALYFCASSATGRFNYNSPLHFGNGTRLTVT.

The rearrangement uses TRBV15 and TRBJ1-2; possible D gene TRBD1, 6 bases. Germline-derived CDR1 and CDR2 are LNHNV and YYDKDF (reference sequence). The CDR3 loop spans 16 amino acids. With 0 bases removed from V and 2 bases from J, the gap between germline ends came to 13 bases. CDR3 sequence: CATSRDLRGSNYGYTF. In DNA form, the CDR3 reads TGTGCCACCAGCAGAGATTTAAGGGGGTCGAACTATGGCTACACCTTC.

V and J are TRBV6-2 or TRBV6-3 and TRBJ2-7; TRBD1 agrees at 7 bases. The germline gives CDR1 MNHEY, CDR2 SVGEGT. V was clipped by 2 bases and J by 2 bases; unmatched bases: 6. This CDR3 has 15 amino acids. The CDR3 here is CASSYAPGQTYEQYF. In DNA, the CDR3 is TGTGCCAGCAGTTACGCGCCGGGACAGACCTACGAGCAGTACTTC.